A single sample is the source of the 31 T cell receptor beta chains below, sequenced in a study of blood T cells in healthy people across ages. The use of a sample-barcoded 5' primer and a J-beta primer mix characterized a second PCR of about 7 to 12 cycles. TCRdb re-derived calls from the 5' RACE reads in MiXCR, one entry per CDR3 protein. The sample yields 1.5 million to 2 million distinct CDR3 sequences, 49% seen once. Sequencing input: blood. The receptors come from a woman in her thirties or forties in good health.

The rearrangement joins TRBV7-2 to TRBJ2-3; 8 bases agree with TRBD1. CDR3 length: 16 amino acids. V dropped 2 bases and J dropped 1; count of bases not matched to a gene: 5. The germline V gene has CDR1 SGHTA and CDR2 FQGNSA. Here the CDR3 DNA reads TGTGCCAGCAGCTTACAGGGGGCGGGTCGCACAGATACGCAGTATTTT. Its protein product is CASSLQGAGRTDTQYF.

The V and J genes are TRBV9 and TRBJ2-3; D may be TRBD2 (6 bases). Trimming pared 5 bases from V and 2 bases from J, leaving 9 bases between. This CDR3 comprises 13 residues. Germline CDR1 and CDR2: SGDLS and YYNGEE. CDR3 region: CASSAGFTDTQYF. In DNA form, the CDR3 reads TGTGCCAGCAGTGCGGGATTCACAGATACGCAGTATTTT.

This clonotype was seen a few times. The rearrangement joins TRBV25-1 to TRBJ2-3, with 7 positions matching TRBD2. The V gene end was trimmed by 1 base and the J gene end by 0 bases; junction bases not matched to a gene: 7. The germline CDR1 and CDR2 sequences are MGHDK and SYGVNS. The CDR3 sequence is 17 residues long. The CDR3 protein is CASSESRAGRSTDTQYF. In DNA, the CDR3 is TGTGCCAGCAGTGAATCTCGAGCGGGGAGAAGCACAGATACGCAGTATTTT.

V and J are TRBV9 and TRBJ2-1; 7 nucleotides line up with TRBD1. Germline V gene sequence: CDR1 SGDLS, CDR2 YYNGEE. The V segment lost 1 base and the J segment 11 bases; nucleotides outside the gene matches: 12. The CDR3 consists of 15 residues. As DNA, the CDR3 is TGTGCCAGCAGCGTAAAGGGGACAGCCCCCCTGAAGCAGTTCTTC. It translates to CASSVKGTAPLKQFF.

In DNA form, the CDR3 reads TGCAGCGTTGAAGAAAAGCAGGATACGCAGTATTTT. As protein: CSVEEKQDTQYF. The chain employs TRBV29-1 and TRBJ2-3; D unresolved. The CDR3 is 12 amino acids. Germline V gives CDR1 SQVTM, CDR2 ANQGSEA. With 0 bases removed from V and 6 bases from J, the gap between germline ends came to 7 bases.

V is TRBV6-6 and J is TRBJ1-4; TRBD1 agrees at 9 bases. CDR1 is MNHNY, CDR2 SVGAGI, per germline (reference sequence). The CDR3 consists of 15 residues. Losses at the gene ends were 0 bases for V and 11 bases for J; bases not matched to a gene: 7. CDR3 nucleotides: TGTGCCAGCAGTTACTCTTCGAGACAGGGGGAGAAACTGTTTTTT. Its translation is CASSYSSRQGEKLFF.

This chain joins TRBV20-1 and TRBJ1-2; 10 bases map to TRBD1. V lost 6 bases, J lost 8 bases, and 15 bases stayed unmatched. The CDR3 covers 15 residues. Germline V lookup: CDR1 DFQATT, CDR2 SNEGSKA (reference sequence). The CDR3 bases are TGCAGTGCCAAGGACAGGGGGATCATTCTGGGAGGCTACACCTTC. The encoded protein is CSAKDRGIILGGYTF.

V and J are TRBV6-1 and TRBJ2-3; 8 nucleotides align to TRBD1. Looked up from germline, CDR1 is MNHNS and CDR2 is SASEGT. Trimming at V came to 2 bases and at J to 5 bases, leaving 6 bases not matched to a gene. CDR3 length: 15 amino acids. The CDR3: CASSEQGTGRDTQYF. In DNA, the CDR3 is TGTGCCAGCAGTGAACAAGGGACAGGTCGAGATACGCAGTATTTT.

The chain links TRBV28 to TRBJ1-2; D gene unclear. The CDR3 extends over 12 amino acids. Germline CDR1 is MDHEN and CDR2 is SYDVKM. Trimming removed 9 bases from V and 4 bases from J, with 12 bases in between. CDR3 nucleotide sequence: TGTGCCAGTAGCACCCAGAGCTATGGCTACACCTTC. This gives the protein CASSTQSYGYTF.

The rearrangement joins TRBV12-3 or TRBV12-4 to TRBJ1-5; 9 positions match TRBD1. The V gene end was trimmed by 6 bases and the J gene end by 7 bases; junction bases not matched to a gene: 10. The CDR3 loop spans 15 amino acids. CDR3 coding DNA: TGTGCCAGCAGACGGGACAGGGACAGAATCCAGCCCCAGCATTTT. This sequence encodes CASRRDRDRIQPQHF.

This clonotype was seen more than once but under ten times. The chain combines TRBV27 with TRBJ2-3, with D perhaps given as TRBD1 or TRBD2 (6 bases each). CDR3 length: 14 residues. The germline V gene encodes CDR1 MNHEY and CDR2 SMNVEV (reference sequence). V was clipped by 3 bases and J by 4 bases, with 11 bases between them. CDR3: CASSFGGLPDTQYF. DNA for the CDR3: TGTGCCAGCAGTTTCGGGGGCCTACCAGATACGCAGTATTTT.

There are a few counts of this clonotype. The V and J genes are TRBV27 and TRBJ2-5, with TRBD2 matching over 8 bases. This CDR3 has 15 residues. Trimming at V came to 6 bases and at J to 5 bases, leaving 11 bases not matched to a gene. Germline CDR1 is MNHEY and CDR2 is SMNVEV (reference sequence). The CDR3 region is CASSIRGGRWETQYF. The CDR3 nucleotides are TGTGCCAGCAGCATACGGGGGGGTAGATGGGAGACCCAGTACTTC.

The CDR3 coding sequence is TGCAGCGTTGAACTAGCAGTGTACAATGAGCAGTTCTTC. Its protein product is CSVELAVYNEQFF. The chain employs TRBV29-1 and TRBJ2-1, with a tentative D call TRBD2 (5 bases). Per germline, CDR1 SQVTM and CDR2 ANQGSEA. V was clipped by 2 bases and J by 4 bases, with 9 bases between them. The CDR3 runs 13 residues.

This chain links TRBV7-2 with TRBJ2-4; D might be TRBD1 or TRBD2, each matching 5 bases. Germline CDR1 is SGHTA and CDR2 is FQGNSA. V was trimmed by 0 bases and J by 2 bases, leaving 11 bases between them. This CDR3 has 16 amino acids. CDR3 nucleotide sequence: TGTGCCAGCAGCTTAGCGGGGGTCGTAACCAAAAACATTCAGTACTTC. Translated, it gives CASSLAGVVTKNIQYF.

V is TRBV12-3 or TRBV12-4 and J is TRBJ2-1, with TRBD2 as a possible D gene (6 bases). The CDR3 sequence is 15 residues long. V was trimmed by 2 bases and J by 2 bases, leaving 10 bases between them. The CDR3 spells CASSLFGGTYNEQFF. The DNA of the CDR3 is TGTGCCAGCAGTTTATTTGGGGGGACCTACAATGAGCAGTTCTTC.

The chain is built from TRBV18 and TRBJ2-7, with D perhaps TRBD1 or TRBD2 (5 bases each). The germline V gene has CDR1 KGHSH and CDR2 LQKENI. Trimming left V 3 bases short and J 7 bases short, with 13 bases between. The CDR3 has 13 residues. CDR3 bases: TGTGCCAGCTCACCGGACTCTAGGGGTGAGCAGTACTTC. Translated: CASSPDSRGEQYF.

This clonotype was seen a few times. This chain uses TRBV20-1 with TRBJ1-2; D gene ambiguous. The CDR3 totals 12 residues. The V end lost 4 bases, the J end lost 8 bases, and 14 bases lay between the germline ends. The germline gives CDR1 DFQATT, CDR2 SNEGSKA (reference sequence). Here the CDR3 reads CSAMEANRGYTF. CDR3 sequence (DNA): TGCAGTGCTATGGAGGCTAATAGGGGCTACACCTTC.

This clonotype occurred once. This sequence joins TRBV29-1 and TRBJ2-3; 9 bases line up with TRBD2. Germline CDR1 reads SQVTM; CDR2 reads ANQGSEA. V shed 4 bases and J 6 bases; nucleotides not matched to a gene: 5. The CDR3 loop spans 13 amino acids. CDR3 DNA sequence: TGCAGCGTTGCGGCTAGCGGGGCGGATACGCAGTATTTT. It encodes CSVAASGADTQYF.

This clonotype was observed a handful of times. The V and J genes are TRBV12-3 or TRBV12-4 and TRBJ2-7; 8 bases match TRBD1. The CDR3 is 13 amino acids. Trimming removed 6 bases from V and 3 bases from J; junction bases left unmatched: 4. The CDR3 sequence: CASRHGQGYEQYF. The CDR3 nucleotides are TGTGCCAGCAGGCATGGACAGGGCTACGAGCAGTACTTC.

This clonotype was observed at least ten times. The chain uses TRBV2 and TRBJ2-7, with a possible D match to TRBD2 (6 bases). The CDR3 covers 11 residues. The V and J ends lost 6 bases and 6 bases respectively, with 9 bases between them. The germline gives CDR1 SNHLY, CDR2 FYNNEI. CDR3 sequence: CASRLATEQYF. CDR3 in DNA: TGTGCCAGCAGGCTAGCGACCGAGCAGTACTTC.

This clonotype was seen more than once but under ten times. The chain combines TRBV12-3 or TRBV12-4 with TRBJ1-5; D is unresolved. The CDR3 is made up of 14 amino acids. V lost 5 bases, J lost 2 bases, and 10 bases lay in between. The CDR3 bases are TGTGCCAGCAGTCTAATAGGCGGCAATCAGCCCCAGCATTTT. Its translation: CASSLIGGNQPQHF.

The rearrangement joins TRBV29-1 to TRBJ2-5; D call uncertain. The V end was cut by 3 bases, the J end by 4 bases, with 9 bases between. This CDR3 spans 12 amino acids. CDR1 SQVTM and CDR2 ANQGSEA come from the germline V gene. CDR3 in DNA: TGCAGCGTTGAGCGGCAGCGAGAGACCCAGTACTTC. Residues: CSVERQRETQYF.

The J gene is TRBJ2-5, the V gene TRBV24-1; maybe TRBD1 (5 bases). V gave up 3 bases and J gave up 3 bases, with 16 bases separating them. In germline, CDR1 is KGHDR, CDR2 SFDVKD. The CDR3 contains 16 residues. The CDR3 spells CATSDPQPGLEETQYF. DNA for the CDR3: TGTGCCACCAGTGATCCACAACCAGGGTTAGAAGAGACCCAGTACTTC.

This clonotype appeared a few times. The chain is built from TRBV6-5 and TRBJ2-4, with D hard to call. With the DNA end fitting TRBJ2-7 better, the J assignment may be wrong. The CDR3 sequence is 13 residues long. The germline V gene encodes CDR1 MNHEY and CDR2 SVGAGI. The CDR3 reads CASSTTDTYEQYF. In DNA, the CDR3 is TGTGCCAGCAGTACTACGGATACCTACGAGCAGTACTTC.

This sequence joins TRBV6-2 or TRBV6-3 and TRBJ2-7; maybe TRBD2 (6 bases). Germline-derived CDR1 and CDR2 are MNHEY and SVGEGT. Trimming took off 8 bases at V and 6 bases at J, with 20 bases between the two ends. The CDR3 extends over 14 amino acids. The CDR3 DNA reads TGTGCCAGCTCTCCGGGAGCCGCCTATCCCGAGCAGTACTTC. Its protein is CASSPGAAYPEQYF.

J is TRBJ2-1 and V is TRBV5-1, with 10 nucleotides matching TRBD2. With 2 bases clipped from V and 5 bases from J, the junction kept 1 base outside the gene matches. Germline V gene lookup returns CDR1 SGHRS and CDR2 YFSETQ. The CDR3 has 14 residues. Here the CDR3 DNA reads TGCGCCAGCAGCTTCGGACTAGCGGACAATGAGCAGTTCTTC. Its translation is CASSFGLADNEQFF.

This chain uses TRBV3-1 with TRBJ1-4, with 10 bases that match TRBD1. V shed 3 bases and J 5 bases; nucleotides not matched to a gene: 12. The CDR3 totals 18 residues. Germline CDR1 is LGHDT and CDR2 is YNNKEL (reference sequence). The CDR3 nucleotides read TGTGCCAGCAGCCATTTCTGGTCGGCGGGACAGGGGAATGAAAAACTGTTTTTT. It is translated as CASSHFWSAGQGNEKLFF.

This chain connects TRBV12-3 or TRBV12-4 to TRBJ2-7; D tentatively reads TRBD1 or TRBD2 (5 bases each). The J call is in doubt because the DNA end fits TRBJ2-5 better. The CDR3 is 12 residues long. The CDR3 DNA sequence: TGTGCCAGCAGTTGGGGGATCGGGACCCAGTACTTC. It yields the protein CASSWGIGTQYF.

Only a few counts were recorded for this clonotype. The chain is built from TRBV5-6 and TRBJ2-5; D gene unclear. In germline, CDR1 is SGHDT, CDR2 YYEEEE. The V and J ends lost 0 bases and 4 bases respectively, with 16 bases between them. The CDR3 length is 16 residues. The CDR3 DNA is TGTGCCAGCAGCTTGGCCGGCAGACCACTGGGAGAGACCCAGTACTTC. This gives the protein CASSLAGRPLGETQYF.

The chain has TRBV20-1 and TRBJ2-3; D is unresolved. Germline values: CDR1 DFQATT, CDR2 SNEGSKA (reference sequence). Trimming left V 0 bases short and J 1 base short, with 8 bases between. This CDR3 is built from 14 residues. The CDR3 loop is CSARDGSGTDTQYF. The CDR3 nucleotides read TGCAGTGCTAGAGATGGATCGGGCACAGATACGCAGTATTTT.

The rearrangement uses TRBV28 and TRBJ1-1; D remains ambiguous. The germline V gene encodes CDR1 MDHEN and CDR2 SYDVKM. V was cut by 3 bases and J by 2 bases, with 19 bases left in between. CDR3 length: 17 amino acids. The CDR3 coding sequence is TGTGCCAGCAGTTTTAATAGTGGTCAAGGGAGTAACACTGAAGCTTTCTTT. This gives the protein CASSFNSGQGSNTEAFF. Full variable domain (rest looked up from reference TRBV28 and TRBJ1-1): DVKVTQSSRYLVKRTGEKVFLECVQDMDHENMFWYRQDPGLGLRLIYFSYDVKMKEKGDIPEGYSVSREKKERFSLILESASTNQTSMYLCASSFNSGQGSNTEAFFGQGTRLTVV.